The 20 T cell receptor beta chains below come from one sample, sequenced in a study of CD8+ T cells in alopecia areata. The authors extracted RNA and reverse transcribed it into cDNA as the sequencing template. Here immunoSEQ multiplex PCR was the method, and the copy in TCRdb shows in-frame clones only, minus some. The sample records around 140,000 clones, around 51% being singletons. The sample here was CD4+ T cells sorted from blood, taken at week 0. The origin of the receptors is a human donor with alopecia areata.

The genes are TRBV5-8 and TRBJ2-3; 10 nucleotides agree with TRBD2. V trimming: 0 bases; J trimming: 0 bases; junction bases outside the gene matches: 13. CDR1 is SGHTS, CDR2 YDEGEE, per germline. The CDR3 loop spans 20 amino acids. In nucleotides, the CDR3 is TGTGCCAGCAGCTTGGGCGGGAGACGGGCTAGCGGGGGAAGCACAGATACGCAGTATTTT. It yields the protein CASSLGGRRASGGSTDTQYF.

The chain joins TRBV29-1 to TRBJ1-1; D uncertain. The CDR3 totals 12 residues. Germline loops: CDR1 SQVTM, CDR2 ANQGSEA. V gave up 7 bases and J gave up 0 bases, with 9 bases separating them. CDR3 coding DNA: TGCAGCGCTAAGCACATGAACACTGAAGCTTTCTTT. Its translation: CSAKHMNTEAFF. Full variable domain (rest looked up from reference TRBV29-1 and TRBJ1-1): SAVISQKPSRDICQRGTSLTIQCQVDSQVTMMFWYRQQPGQSLTLIATANQGSEATYESGFVIDKFPISRPNLTFSTLTVSNMSPEDSSIYLCSAKHMNTEAFFGQGTRLTVV.

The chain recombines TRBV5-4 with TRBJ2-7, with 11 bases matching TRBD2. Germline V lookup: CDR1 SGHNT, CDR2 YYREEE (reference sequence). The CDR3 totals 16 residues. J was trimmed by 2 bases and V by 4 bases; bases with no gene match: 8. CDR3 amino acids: CASSPSGGLAAYEQYF. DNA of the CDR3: TGTGCCAGCAGCCCATCGGGGGGACTAGCGGCCTACGAGCAGTACTTC.

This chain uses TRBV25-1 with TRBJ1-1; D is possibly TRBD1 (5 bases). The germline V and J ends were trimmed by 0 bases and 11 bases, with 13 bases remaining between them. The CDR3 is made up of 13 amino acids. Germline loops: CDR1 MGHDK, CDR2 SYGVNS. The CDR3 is CASSEYPDTEAFF. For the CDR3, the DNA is TGTGCCAGCAGTGAATACCCGGACACCGAGGCTTTCTTT.

The CDR3 bases are TGTGCCAGCAGTGCTCCCGGGACTAGGGAAGAGACCCAGTACTTC. It is translated as CASSAPGTREETQYF. The rearrangement links TRBV2 to TRBJ2-5, with 8 bases aligning to TRBD2. Germline CDR1 is SNHLY and CDR2 is FYNNEI. V shed 4 bases and J 3 bases; nucleotides not matched to a gene: 7. This CDR3 has 15 residues.

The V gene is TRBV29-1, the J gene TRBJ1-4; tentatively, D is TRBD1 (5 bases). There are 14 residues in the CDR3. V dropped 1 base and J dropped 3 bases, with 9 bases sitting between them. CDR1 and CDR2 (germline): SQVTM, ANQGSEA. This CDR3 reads CSVEVVGANEKLFF. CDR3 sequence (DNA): TGCAGCGTTGAAGTAGTAGGGGCTAATGAAAAACTGTTTTTT.

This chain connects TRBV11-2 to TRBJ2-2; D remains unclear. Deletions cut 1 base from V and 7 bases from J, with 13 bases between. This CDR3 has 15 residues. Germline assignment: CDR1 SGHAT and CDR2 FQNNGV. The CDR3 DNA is TGTGCCAGCAGCTTAGTGGCGGCAGCCGGCGGGGAGCTGTTTTTT. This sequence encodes CASSLVAAAGGELFF.

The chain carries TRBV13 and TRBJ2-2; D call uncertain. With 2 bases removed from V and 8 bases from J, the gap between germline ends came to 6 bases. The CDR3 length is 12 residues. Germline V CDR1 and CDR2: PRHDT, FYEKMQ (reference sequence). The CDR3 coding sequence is TGTGCCAGCAGCTTACGGTCTGGGGAGCTGTTTTTT. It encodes CASSLRSGELFF. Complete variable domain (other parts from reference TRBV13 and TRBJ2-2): AAGVIQSPRHLIKEKRETATLKCYPIPRHDTVYWYQQGPGQDPQFLISFYEKMQSDKGSIPDRFSAQQFSDYHSELNMSSLELGDSALYFCASSLRSGELFFGEGSRLTVL.

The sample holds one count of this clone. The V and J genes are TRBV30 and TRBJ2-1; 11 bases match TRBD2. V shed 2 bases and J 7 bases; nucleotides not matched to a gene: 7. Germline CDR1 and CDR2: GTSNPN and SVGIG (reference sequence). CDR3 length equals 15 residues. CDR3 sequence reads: CAWSILAGAANEQFF. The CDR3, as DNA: TGTGCCTGGAGTATACTAGCGGGAGCCGCTAATGAGCAGTTCTTC.

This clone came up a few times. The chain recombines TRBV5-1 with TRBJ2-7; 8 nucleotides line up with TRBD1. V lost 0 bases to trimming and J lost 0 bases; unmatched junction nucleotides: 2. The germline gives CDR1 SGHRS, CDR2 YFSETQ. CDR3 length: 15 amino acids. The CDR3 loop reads CASSLGQGASYEQYF. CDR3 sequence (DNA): TGCGCCAGCAGCTTGGGCCAGGGGGCCTCCTACGAGCAGTACTTC.

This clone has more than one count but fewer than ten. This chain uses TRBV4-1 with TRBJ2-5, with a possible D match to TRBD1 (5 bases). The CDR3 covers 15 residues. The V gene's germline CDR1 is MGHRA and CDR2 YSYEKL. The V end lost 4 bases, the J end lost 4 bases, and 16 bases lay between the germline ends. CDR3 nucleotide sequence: TGCGCCAGCAGCCCTGCCTGGGGCCCCCCAGAGACCCAGTACTTC. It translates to CASSPAWGPPETQYF.

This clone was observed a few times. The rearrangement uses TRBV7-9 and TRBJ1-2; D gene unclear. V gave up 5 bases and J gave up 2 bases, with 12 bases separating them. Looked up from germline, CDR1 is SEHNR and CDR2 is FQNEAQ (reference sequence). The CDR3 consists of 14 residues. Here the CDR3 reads CASSLRTVNYGYTF. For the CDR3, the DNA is TGTGCCAGCAGCCTCCGGACCGTGAACTATGGCTACACCTTC.

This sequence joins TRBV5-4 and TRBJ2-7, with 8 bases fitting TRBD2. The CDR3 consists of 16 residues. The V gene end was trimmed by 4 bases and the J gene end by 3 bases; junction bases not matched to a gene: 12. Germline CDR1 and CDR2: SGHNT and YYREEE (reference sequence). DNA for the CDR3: TGTGCCAGCAGCCGGCCTGACCGCCGGGGGGGCTACGAGCAGTACTTC. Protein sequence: CASSRPDRRGGYEQYF. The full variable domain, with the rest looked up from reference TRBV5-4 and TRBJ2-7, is ETGVTQSPTHLIKTRGQQVTLRCSSQSGHNTVSWYQQALGQGPQFIFQYYREEENGRGNFPPRFSGLQFPNYSSELNVNALELDDSALYLCASSRPDRRGGYEQYFGPGTRLTVT.

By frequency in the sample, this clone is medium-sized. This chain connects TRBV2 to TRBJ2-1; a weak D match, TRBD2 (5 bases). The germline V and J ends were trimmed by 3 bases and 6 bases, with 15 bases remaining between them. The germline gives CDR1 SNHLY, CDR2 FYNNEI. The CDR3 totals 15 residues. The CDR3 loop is CASSDARAQPNEQFF. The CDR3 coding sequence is TGTGCCAGCAGTGACGCGAGGGCCCAACCCAATGAGCAGTTCTTC.

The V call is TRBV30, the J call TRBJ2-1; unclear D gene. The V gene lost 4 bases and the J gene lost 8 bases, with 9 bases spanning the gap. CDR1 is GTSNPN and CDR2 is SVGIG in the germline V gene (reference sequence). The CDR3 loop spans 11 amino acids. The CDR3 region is CAWTSFDEQFF. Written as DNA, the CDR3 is TGTGCCTGGACTAGTTTCGATGAGCAGTTCTTC.

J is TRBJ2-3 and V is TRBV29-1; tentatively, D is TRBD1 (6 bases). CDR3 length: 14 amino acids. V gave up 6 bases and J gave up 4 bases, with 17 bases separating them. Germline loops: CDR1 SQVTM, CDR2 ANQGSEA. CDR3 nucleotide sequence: TGCAGCGTCTACCCTGACAGGTTCGCAGATACGCAGTATTTT. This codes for CSVYPDRFADTQYF.

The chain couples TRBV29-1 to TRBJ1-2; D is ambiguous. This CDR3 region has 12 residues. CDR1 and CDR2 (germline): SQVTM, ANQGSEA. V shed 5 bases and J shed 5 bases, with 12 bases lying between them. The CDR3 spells CSVLGSLYGYTF. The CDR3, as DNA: TGCAGCGTTCTAGGATCCCTTTATGGCTACACCTTC.

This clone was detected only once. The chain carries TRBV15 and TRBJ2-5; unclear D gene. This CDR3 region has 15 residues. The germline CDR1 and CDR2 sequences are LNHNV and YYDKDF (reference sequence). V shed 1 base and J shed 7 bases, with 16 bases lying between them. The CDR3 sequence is CATSRASPAYGTQYF. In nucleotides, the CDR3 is TGTGCCACCAGCAGAGCTTCTCCCGCGTATGGGACCCAGTACTTC.

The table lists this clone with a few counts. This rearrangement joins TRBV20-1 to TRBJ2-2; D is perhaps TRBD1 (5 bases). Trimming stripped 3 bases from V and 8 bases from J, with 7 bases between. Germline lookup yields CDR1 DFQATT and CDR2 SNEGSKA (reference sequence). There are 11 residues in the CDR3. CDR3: CSASSGGELFF. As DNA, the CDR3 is TGCAGTGCTAGCTCAGGGGGGGAGCTGTTTTTT.

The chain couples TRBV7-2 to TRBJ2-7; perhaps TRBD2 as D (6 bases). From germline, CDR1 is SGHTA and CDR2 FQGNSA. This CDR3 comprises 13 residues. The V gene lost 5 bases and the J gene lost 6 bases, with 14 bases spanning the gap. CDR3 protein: CASSQDYLGEQYF. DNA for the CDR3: TGTGCCAGCAGCCAGGACTACCTCGGCGAGCAGTACTTC.